This TCR beta chain was captured in a study of shared clonotypes between healthy human individuals. Study-wide findings and caveats: Memory subsets generally showed lower estimated richness than naive subsets. The naive CD4 repertoires of several donors were compared, and approximately 5.3% of clonotypes were shared.

Method: immunoSEQ multiplex PCR; TCRdb's copy keeps in-frame clones and lacks some. The repertoire has around 2.5 million clones, approximately 93% of them found once; the top ten carry 0.35% to 0.45%. Splitting the CD4+ cells yielded a CD45RA+ naive subset and a CD45RA-negative memory subset. Turning to this clone: As yet, its antigen is unknown.

The germline gives CDR1 MGHRA, CDR2 YSYEKL. J lost 7 bases, V lost 1 base, and 13 bases had no gene match. The CDR3 length is 17 residues. The chain joins TRBV4-1 to TRBJ2-7; 10 nucleotides match TRBD2. Sequencing was carried out using naive CD4+ T cells from PBMCs. Indicated subset: CD45RA+ positively selected. The source is a man aged 18 to 29 in good health. Some clones in this sample may be carry-over from other donors' samples. CDR3 in amino acids: CASSQGAASGRTREQYF. The CDR3 DNA reads as TGCGCCAGCAGCCAAGGGGCGGCTAGCGGGAGAACGAGGGAGCAGTACTTC.